The 5 T cell receptor beta chains in this list originate from one sample, sequenced in a study of T cell clonotyping in hematopoietic cell transplantation. Assay: immunoSEQ multiplex PCR; the TCRdb copy retains only in-frame clones and omits some. The repertoire holds roughly 13,000 clones, with about 60% as singletons. The sample was PBMCs. These receptors were taken from a human donor who either received an allogeneic hematopoietic cell transplant for a myeloid malignancy or was a related donor (not recorded which). Some clones in this sample may be carry-over from other donors' samples.

This clone was seen only a few times. Compared with germline, one end of the junction differs, possibly owing to a read error. The rearrangement joins TRBV7-7 to TRBJ1-6, with a weak D call TRBD1 (5 bases). This CDR3 has 14 amino acids. The V gene's germline CDR1 is SSHAT and CDR2 FNYEAQ (reference sequence). Written as DNA, the CDR3 is TGTGCTAGCAGCTTAACTGGGGCGAGATCACCCCTCCACTTT. Protein sequence: CASSLTGARSPLHF.

The gene calls are TRBV30 and TRBJ1-1; D is undetermined. The CDR3 contains 14 residues. Per the germline V gene, CDR1 is GTSNPN and CDR2 is SVGIG (reference sequence). Trimming shortened V by 0 bases and J by 0 bases, and 8 bases separated the two germline ends. CDR3 DNA sequence: TGTGCCTGGAGTGTATCATATATGAACACTGAAGCTTTCTTT. Protein: CAWSVSYMNTEAFF.

The chain couples TRBV30 to TRBJ1-3, with D perhaps TRBD1 (6 bases). Germline CDR1 and CDR2: GTSNPN and SVGIG (reference sequence). Deletions cut 0 bases from V and 4 bases from J, with 13 bases between. The length of the CDR3 is 15 residues. In nucleotides, the CDR3 is TGTGCCTGGAGTGTCGTCTGGGGGCGCGGAAACACCATATATTTT. Residues: CAWSVVWGRGNTIYF.

By sample fraction, this clone is large (0.1 to 1%). The J gene is TRBJ2-3, the V gene TRBV13, with TRBD2 matching over 12 bases. The germline CDR1 and CDR2 sequences are PRHDT and FYEKMQ (reference sequence). The CDR3 consists of 16 residues. V was clipped by 4 bases and J by 2 bases; unmatched bases: 4. The CDR3 protein is CASSSSSGGATDTQYF. CDR3 nucleotide sequence: TGTGCCAGCAGCTCGTCTAGCGGGGGGGCCACAGATACGCAGTATTTT.

This clone has just a few counts. J is TRBJ2-1 and V is TRBV4-1; D perhaps matches TRBD1 (5 bases). The CDR3 length is 16 residues. V was pared by 0 bases and J by 3 bases, with 12 bases between. The germline V gene encodes CDR1 MGHRA and CDR2 YSYEKL. The CDR3 sequence: CASSQEGQGRYNEQFF. Here the CDR3 DNA reads TGCGCCAGCAGCCAAGAAGGTCAGGGTCGCTACAATGAGCAGTTCTTC.